Shown below are 14 T cell receptor beta chains from a single sample sequenced in a study of CD8+ T cells in alopecia areata. RNA, once extracted, was reverse transcribed into cDNA for use as the sequencing template. Some clones are missing from TCRdb's copy, which holds only in-frame ones; the method was immunoSEQ multiplex PCR. Of about 150,000 clones in the sample, 87% are singletons; the top ten hold about 16%. Sequences were derived from CD8+ T cells sorted from blood, sampled at week 0. These receptors came from a human donor with alopecia areata.

The rearrangement links TRBV4-1 to TRBJ2-1; 7 nucleotides match TRBD2. J was trimmed by 9 bases and V by 2 bases; bases with no gene match: 10. Germline V gene lookup returns CDR1 MGHRA and CDR2 YSYEKL. The CDR3 is 15 amino acids. The CDR3 DNA sequence: TGCGCCAGCAGCCAATGGGGGGGTGGGGAAGGTGAGCAGTTCTTC. It yields the protein CASSQWGGGEGEQFF.

J is TRBJ2-3 and V is TRBV7-6; 7 positions agree with TRBD1. Germline CDR1 and CDR2: SGHVS and FNYEAQ. This CDR3 region has 16 residues. The junction had 7 bases not matched to a gene; V was cut back by 4 bases and J by 0 bases. CDR3 protein: CASSSQGVPSTDTQYF. CDR3 DNA sequence: TGTGCCAGCAGCTCCCAGGGGGTGCCTAGCACAGATACGCAGTATTTT.

This chain connects TRBV11-1 to TRBJ2-1; perhaps D is TRBD1 or TRBD2 (5 bases each). The germline CDR1 and CDR2 sequences are SGHAT and FQDESV (reference sequence). Trimming stripped 5 bases from V and 5 bases from J, with 13 bases between. The CDR3 totals 14 residues. CDR3 region: CASSLPGPNNEQFF. The CDR3 DNA is TGTGCCAGCAGCCTGCCGGGACCCAACAATGAGCAGTTCTTC.

This clone was seen once. This rearrangement joins TRBV7-9 to TRBJ2-5, with D maybe TRBD1 (6 bases). Germline CDR1 reads SEHNR; CDR2 reads FQNEAQ (reference sequence). The CDR3 is made up of 14 amino acids. V was shortened by 3 bases and J by 4 bases, with 12 bases between the two germline ends. This chain's CDR3 is CASSLDSSRETQYF. The DNA for the CDR3 is TGTGCCAGCAGCTTGGACAGCTCCAGAGAGACCCAGTACTTC.

CDR3 protein: CASSLASGATYNEQFF. Written as DNA, the CDR3 is TGTGCCAGCAGCTTAGCCTCGGGAGCCACCTACAATGAGCAGTTCTTC. J is TRBJ2-1 and V is TRBV7-6; a weak D match, TRBD2 (6 bases). V lost 0 bases and J lost 2, with 11 bases in between. The CDR3 has 16 residues. Germline V CDR1 and CDR2: SGHVS, FNYEAQ.

The rearrangement links TRBV14 to TRBJ2-7; TRBD2 might be the D (5 bases). In germline, CDR1 is SGHDN, CDR2 FVKESK. Trimming pared 8 bases from V and 0 bases from J, leaving 14 bases between. The CDR3 has 14 amino acids. CDR3 nucleotide sequence: TGTGCCAGCTCCCGGGATCTTTCCTCCTACGAGCAGTACTTC. This translates into CASSRDLSSYEQYF.

This sequence joins TRBV28 and TRBJ2-3; D perhaps matches TRBD2 (5 bases). Germline-derived CDR1 and CDR2 are MDHEN and SYDVKM. Trimming took off 5 bases at V and 1 base at J, with 13 bases between the two ends. CDR3 length: 15 amino acids. The CDR3 bases are TGTGCCAGCAGTCCCTCGGGGTCCGGCACAGATACGCAGTATTTT. Protein: CASSPSGSGTDTQYF.

The chain combines TRBV9 with TRBJ2-1; 7 bases line up with TRBD2. V lost 0 bases to trimming and J lost 8 bases; unmatched junction nucleotides: 11. Germline V gives CDR1 SGDLS, CDR2 YYNGEE. This CDR3 region has 16 residues. DNA for the CDR3: TGTGCCAGCAGCGTAGAGGGGAGAGGGAGCGGGGATGAGCAGTTCTTC. Amino acids: CASSVEGRGSGDEQFF.

The V call is TRBV7-9, the J call TRBJ1-2; D ambiguous. The germline V gene encodes CDR1 SEHNR and CDR2 FQNEAQ (reference sequence). There are 8 residues in the CDR3. V was shortened by 5 bases and J by 14 bases, with 6 bases between the two germline ends. In DNA form, the CDR3 reads TGTGCCAGCAGCCCCATAACCTTC. Translating it yields CASSPITF.

The chain is built from TRBV29-1 and TRBJ2-2; 9 bases are shared with TRBD1. The germline V gene encodes CDR1 SQVTM and CDR2 ANQGSEA. V lost 3 bases to trimming and J lost 5 bases; unmatched junction nucleotides: 4. CDR3 length: 14 amino acids. The CDR3 DNA reads TGCAGCGTTGATTTAGGGACAGGGACCGGGGAGCTGTTTTTT. This translates into CSVDLGTGTGELFF.

This sequence joins TRBV6-5 and TRBJ1-1; tentatively, D is TRBD1 (5 bases). Per the germline V gene, CDR1 is MNHEY and CDR2 is SVGAGI. V was trimmed by 3 bases and J by 6 bases, leaving 17 bases between them. The CDR3 runs 15 residues. DNA for the CDR3: TGTGCCAGCAGTTATAGCCTGGGGGGAATAGCTGAAGCTTTCTTT. Translated: CASSYSLGGIAEAFF.

The gene calls are TRBV15 and TRBJ1-5, with D hard to call. Germline CDR1 is LNHNV and CDR2 is YYDKDF (reference sequence). The CDR3 consists of 14 residues. V lost 0 bases, J lost 7 bases, and 10 bases lay in between. The CDR3 loop is CATSRDSSGQPQHF. As DNA, the CDR3 is TGTGCCACCAGCAGAGACTCCAGTGGACAGCCCCAGCATTTT.

The rearrangement joins TRBV2 to TRBJ2-3; TRBD2 matches at 11 bases. The germline V gene has CDR1 SNHLY and CDR2 FYNNEI. The V segment lost 8 bases and the J segment 6 bases; nucleotides outside the gene matches: 7. The length of the CDR3 is 14 residues. In nucleotides, the CDR3 is TGTGCCAGCGGGACTAGCGGCCCCCTGGATACGCAGTATTTT. As protein: CASGTSGPLDTQYF.

This chain connects TRBV27 to TRBJ2-7; TRBD1 might be the D (7 bases). From germline, CDR1 is MNHEY and CDR2 SMNVEV (reference sequence). The CDR3 spans 15 residues. V was pared by 2 bases and J by 5 bases, with 16 bases between. In DNA, the CDR3 is TGTGCCAGCAGTTTAAATGCGGGACAGATGAACGAGCAGTACTTC. Residues: CASSLNAGQMNEQYF.